This T cell receptor (beta chain) was captured in a study of Ad26.COV2.S vaccination and SARS-CoV-2 variants (dated by TCRdb to the early 2020s). The study in broad terms: Vaccine-arm donors came from COV1001, a multicentre, randomized, double-blind, placebo-controlled phase I-IIa trial of Ad26.COV2.S in healthy adults. The TCR-sequenced set comprised approximately 30 samples: some 20 Ad26.COV2.S vaccine recipients, 5 placebo recipients and 8 SARS-CoV-2 convalescent individuals. Throughout the experiments and outcome assessment, investigators stayed blinded to trial group allocation. Dosing of Ad26.COV2.S was intramuscular, at either 5x10^10 or 1x10^11 viral particles, delivered as one shot or as two shots spaced 56 days apart. TCRbeta repertoire sequencing served as the tool for gauging how specific and how broad the SARS-CoV-2-reactive T cell receptors were following Ad26.COV2.S vaccination. Trial participants were randomized into five groups of five, in which low-dose or high-dose Ad26.COV2.S was given once or twice, or placebo was given on both occasions.

Concerning this clone: Its antigen has not been determined. No quality values exist for individual bases; no much larger clone is one base distant.

The treatment or condition label on this specimen signifies: over 15 received Ad26.COV2.S at low or high dose, single or two shots; several received placebo; per-sample allocation not given. Repertoires of vaccine and placebo recipients were sequenced from samples taken on day 63 after the first injection. Cohort 1b enrolled 25 or so adults aged 18-55 years at a single site in Boston, USA, between 29 July and 7 August 2020. Ad26.COV2.S consisted of a replication-incompetent adenovirus type 26 vector by which a prefusion-stabilized SARS-CoV-2 spike protein from the original Wuhan strain was expressed. The immunoSEQ Assay was the method used to sequence TCRbeta CDR3 regions. After extraction, genomic DNA underwent amplification by bias-controlled multiplex PCR, followed by high-throughput sequencing. Turning to the authors' computational methods: To quantify the absolute abundance of every unique TCRbeta CDR3 region, sequences were collapsed and filtered. T cell fraction was estimated by normalizing TCRbeta template counts to usable DNA, with usable DNA measured through amplification of reference genes found in all nucleated cells. Repertoire TCRs were annotated as SARS-CoV-2-specific by exact matching of V gene, CDR3 amino acid sequence and J gene to a known reactive TCR set. The reference SARS-CoV-2 TCR set came from MIRA and was filtered for enrichment in COVID-19-positive ImmuneCODE repertoires, removing public or cross-reactive TCRs. Based on the MIRA antigens, annotated TCRs were further analysed at the level of specific ORF or position within ORF. Breadth was defined as the number of annotated unique rearrangements divided by the total number of unique productive rearrangements, and depth was defined as the summed frequency of the annotated unique rearrangements. Group comparisons of TCR breadth used two-sided Wilcoxon rank-sum tests. TCRdb took over this immuneACCESS table, retaining in-frame rearrangements with V and J assigned. Such tables are incomplete; in checked studies, under half of the missing clones stem from an unresolved V gene, and the remainder is unexplained. V and J calls and clone size come straight from that table; D and trimming were deduced from the DNA. The sample data list some 340,000 clones, and 86% of these were observed just once. Together, the top ten hold 1.5% to 2.5% of the sample.

The CDR3 holds 11 amino acids from the cysteine to the phenylalanine. CDR3 DNA only is kept here, 33 bases in frame from base 1. Deletion took 10 bases off V and 1 base off J, with a span of 7 bases between the germline ends. CDR1 and CDR2 are drawn from the germline V gene: ENHRY, SYGVKD. Points the paper makes about the study in general: Substantial breadth of spike-specific CD8+ and CD4+ T cell responses was reported after vaccination. Compared with placebo recipients, Ad26.COV2.S recipients showed higher spike-specific TCR breadth (P = 0.0014). The study lacked the statistical power to compare responses across vaccine doses or regimens. Non-spike TCR breadth was comparable between vaccine and placebo recipients, consistent with the vaccine containing only spike. According to the authors, total T cell responses may have been underestimated by the TCR breadth and depth analyses.

Recombination connected TRBV10-3 to TRBJ1-1; a tentative D call is TRBD1 (5 bases match). The receptor comes from a person between 18 and 65 years old who received the Ad26.COV2.S COVID-19 vaccine or a placebo. Sample: peripheral blood, taken in a trial of Ad26.COV2.S vaccine versus placebo. The DNA reads as follows: TGTGCCACCCAGGGGAACACTGAAGCTTTCTTT. This encodes CATQGNTEAFF.